Below are 30 T cell receptor beta chains sequenced from a single sample in a study of identical twins. TCRdb re-analysed the 5' RACE reads in MiXCR, keeping a single row per CDR3 protein. The sample contains some 710,000 distinct CDR3 sequences, 6.1% of which appear only once. Sequenced input: naive T cells sorted from blood. Source of these receptors: a young man in good health.

In its sample, this clonotype was seen many times. The V call is TRBV20-1, the J call TRBJ2-1; 7 nucleotides line up with TRBD1. The V gene end was trimmed by 6 bases and the J gene end by 6 bases; junction bases not matched to a gene: 11. From germline, CDR1 is DFQATT and CDR2 SNEGSKA (reference sequence). The CDR3 has 14 amino acids. The CDR3 protein is CSAPDRTWSNEQFF. In nucleotides, the CDR3 is TGCAGTGCACCGGACAGGACCTGGAGCAATGAGCAGTTCTTC.

The chain links TRBV13 to TRBJ2-3, with 12 bases that match TRBD2. V trimming: 5 bases; J trimming: 4 bases; junction bases outside the gene matches: 10. The CDR3 runs to 17 residues. Germline values: CDR1 PRHDT, CDR2 FYEKMQ (reference sequence). CDR3 protein: CASSTRELAGGSDTQYF. CDR3 DNA sequence: TGTGCCAGCAGCACACGAGAACTAGCGGGAGGATCAGATACGCAGTATTTT.

In this sample, this clonotype turned up many times. The rearrangement links TRBV12-3 or TRBV12-4 to TRBJ1-3; D might be TRBD1 (5 bases). This CDR3 comprises 15 residues. The V end was cut by 5 bases, the J end by 5 bases, with 16 bases between. This chain's CDR3 is CASSPGTRARNTIYF. The CDR3 coding sequence is TGTGCCAGCAGTCCAGGGACGCGGGCGAGAAACACCATATATTTT.

This clonotype was seen repeatedly, ten times or more. J is TRBJ2-1 and V is TRBV12-3 or TRBV12-4, with TRBD2 as a possible D gene (6 bases). The V end lost 1 base, the J end lost 4 bases, and 11 bases lay between the germline ends. This CDR3 contains 15 residues. Written as DNA, the CDR3 is TGTGCCAGCAGTTTAGACGCGGGATCATACAATGAGCAGTTCTTC. Translating it yields CASSLDAGSYNEQFF.

This clonotype was picked up many times. This chain connects TRBV2 to TRBJ2-7; D is possibly TRBD2 (5 bases). The CDR3 totals 13 residues. Germline-derived CDR1 and CDR2 are SNHLY and FYNNEI. The V end lost 4 bases, the J end lost 4 bases, and 11 bases lay between the germline ends. CDR3 region: CASSASRTYEQYV. The CDR3 DNA reads as TGTGCCAGCAGTGCTAGCCGCACATACGAGCAGTACGTC.

This sequence joins TRBV11-3 and TRBJ2-2; the D gene is possibly TRBD2 (5 bases). Germline assignment: CDR1 SGHNT and CDR2 YENEEA. Between the trimmed V and J ends, which lost 2 bases and 8 bases, there was a span of 15 bases. The CDR3 runs to 15 residues. This chain's CDR3 is CASSLSPSGVGELFF. The CDR3 DNA reads TGTGCCAGCAGCTTATCCCCCTCCGGGGTTGGGGAGCTGTTTTTT.

This clonotype appeared many times. V gene TRBV19 combines with J gene TRBJ2-2, with a tentative D call TRBD1 (6 bases). In germline, CDR1 is LNHDA, CDR2 SQIVND (reference sequence). V lost 7 bases and J 5 bases, leaving 11 bases between the germline ends. The CDR3 spans 13 residues. The CDR3 bases are TGTGCCAGTAACTGGGGGCTGACCGGGGAGCTGTTTTTT. It yields the protein CASNWGLTGELFF.

This clonotype was seen many times. The V call is TRBV6-1, the J call TRBJ2-2; TRBD1 matches 8 bases. The V and J ends lost 4 bases and 4 bases, in that order; junction bases with no gene match: 2. Looked up from germline, CDR1 is MNHNS and CDR2 is SASEGT. CDR3 length: 14 amino acids. CDR3 DNA sequence: TGTGCCAGCAGTGGACAGGGGCCCACCGGGGAGCTGTTTTTT. Protein product: CASSGQGPTGELFF.

This clonotype has at least ten counts. J is TRBJ1-1 and V is TRBV6-2 or TRBV6-3; D is unclear. V lost 4 bases and J lost 1, with 4 bases in between. From germline, CDR1 is MNHEY and CDR2 SVGEGT. The CDR3 runs 12 residues. This CDR3 is CASSFPNTEAFF. Here the CDR3 DNA reads TGTGCCAGCAGTTTCCCGAACACTGAAGCTTTCTTT.

The chain recombines TRBV20-1 with TRBJ2-5; 9 nucleotides line up with TRBD1. Germline values: CDR1 DFQATT, CDR2 SNEGSKA (reference sequence). J lost 2 bases, V lost 5 bases, and 12 bases had no gene match. The CDR3 totals 16 residues. This CDR3 reads CSADPILGQGQETQYF. CDR3 coding DNA: TGCAGTGCTGACCCGATCCTGGGACAGGGACAAGAGACCCAGTACTTC.

This clonotype was observed a few times. This chain uses TRBV4-3 with TRBJ2-7; D perhaps matches TRBD1 (6 bases). In germline, CDR1 is LGHNA, CDR2 YSLEER. CDR3 length: 16 amino acids. V was cut by 1 base and J by 5 bases, with 18 bases left in between. The CDR3 sequence: CASSQGPAVGDNEQYF. CDR3 DNA sequence: TGCGCCAGCAGCCAAGGACCTGCGGTCGGGGACAACGAGCAGTACTTC.

In its sample, this clonotype was seen a few times. J is TRBJ2-2 and V is TRBV28; the D gene is possibly TRBD1 (5 bases). The germline gives CDR1 MDHEN, CDR2 SYDVKM. The V and J ends lost 6 bases and 4 bases respectively, with 12 bases between them. The length of the CDR3 is 14 residues. The CDR3 DNA reads as TGTGCCAGCAGCTCAGGGTTATTCACCGGGGAGCTGTTTTTT. Its translation: CASSSGLFTGELFF.

V and J are TRBV20-1 and TRBJ2-5; 14 bases fit TRBD2. CDR3 length: 17 amino acids. J gave up 0 bases and V 2 bases, and 5 bases lay outside the gene matches. Per the germline V gene, CDR1 is DFQATT and CDR2 is SNEGSKA (reference sequence). CDR3 DNA: TGCAGTGCTAGACAACGACTAGCGGGAGGGTACCAAGAGACCCAGTACTTC. Its protein product is CSARQRLAGGYQETQYF.

This clonotype was seen a single time. A single base separates this from a much larger clone, so it may be a read error. The CDR3 spells CAISEQQDTQFF. As DNA, the CDR3 is TGTGCCATCAGTGAGCAGCAAGATACGCAGTTTTTT. The V call is TRBV10-3, the J call TRBJ2-3; D call uncertain. Germline CDR1 ENHRY, CDR2 SYGVKD. This CDR3 is 12 amino acids long.

This clonotype was seen many times. The rearrangement joins TRBV20-1 to TRBJ2-3, with D possibly TRBD2 on 6 matching bases. This CDR3 is 12 amino acids long. Germline V gene lookup returns CDR1 DFQATT and CDR2 SNEGSKA (reference sequence). V was trimmed by 5 bases and J by 4 bases, leaving 10 bases between them. The CDR3 DNA sequence: TGCAGTGCTCGTGGCGGGGCAGATACGCAGTATTTT. Its protein is CSARGGADTQYF.

This clonotype came up many times. The rearrangement links TRBV5-1 to TRBJ2-2; D possibly corresponds to TRBD1 (6 bases). CDR3 length equals 13 residues. V gave up 4 bases and J gave up 4 bases, with 8 bases separating them. Germline CDR1 reads SGHRS; CDR2 reads YFSETQ. CDR3 region: CASSKDSTGELFF. The CDR3 DNA reads as TGCGCCAGCAGCAAGGACAGCACCGGGGAGCTGTTTTTT.

This clonotype was detected many times. This chain connects TRBV4-2 to TRBJ2-1, with D hard to call. Germline assignment: CDR1 LGHNA and CDR2 YNFKEQ. The V end lost 3 bases, the J end lost 2 bases, and 5 bases lay between the germline ends. CDR3 size: 13 residues. The CDR3 is CASSQAAYNEQFF. CDR3 sequence (DNA): TGTGCCAGCAGCCAGGCAGCCTACAATGAGCAGTTCTTC.

The chain joins TRBV15 to TRBJ2-2, with TRBD2 identical over 8 bases. The CDR3 totals 14 residues. The J segment lost 6 bases and the V segment lost 3 bases, leaving 3 bases of the junction unmatched. Germline assignment: CDR1 LNHNV and CDR2 YYDKDF (reference sequence). CDR3 sequence reads: CATSRKAGAGELFF. The DNA of the CDR3 is TGTGCCACCAGCAGGAAAGCGGGAGCCGGGGAGCTGTTTTTT.

A few counts support this clonotype. The rearrangement links TRBV7-2 to TRBJ2-5; a possible D gene is TRBD2 (7 bases). CDR3 length: 15 residues. Germline lookup yields CDR1 SGHTA and CDR2 FQGNSA. Between the trimmed V and J ends, which lost 0 bases and 1 base, there was a span of 9 bases. CDR3 loop: CASSLAGGAQETQYF. DNA of the CDR3: TGTGCCAGCAGCTTAGCGGGGGGGGCCCAAGAGACCCAGTACTTC.

This clonotype was counted many times. The chain employs TRBV12-3 or TRBV12-4 and TRBJ1-1, with 7 bases aligning to TRBD1. V was clipped by 5 bases and J by 2 bases; unmatched bases: 8. The CDR3 totals 15 residues. The CDR3 protein is CASSPRTGPNTEAFF. The CDR3 DNA follows: TGTGCCAGCAGTCCACGGACAGGACCTAACACTGAAGCTTTCTTT.

Only a few counts were recorded for this clonotype. J is TRBJ2-2 and V is TRBV4-3; 12 nucleotides align to TRBD2. The CDR3 is 18 residues long. The J segment lost 1 base and the V segment lost 0 bases, leaving 3 bases of the junction unmatched. CDR1 and CDR2 from the germline V gene are LGHNA and YSLEER. The CDR3 nucleotides are TGCGCCAGCAGCCAAGACCTACTAGCGGGAGGGAACACCGGGGAGCTGTTTTTT. Protein: CASSQDLLAGGNTGELFF.

This clonotype was counted only a few times. J is TRBJ2-7 and V is TRBV7-2; 7 bases agree with TRBD2. The CDR3 spans 14 residues. Per germline, CDR1 SGHTA and CDR2 FQGNSA. V shed 3 bases, J shed 4 bases, and the junction held 6 bases outside the gene matches. The CDR3 sequence: CASSFGGRAYEQYF. In nucleotides, the CDR3 is TGTGCCAGCAGCTTCGGAGGGAGGGCGTACGAGCAGTACTTC.

This clonotype was seen repeatedly, ten times or more. The DNA for the CDR3 is TGCAGTGCTAGTTTGGGACAACCCCAGTGGGCTGGAAACACCATATATTTT. This translates into CSASLGQPQWAGNTIYF. V is TRBV20-1 and J is TRBJ1-3; perhaps TRBD1 as D (6 bases). V was shortened by 3 bases and J by 2 bases, with 20 bases between the two germline ends. The CDR3 covers 17 residues. CDR1 and CDR2 (germline): DFQATT, SNEGSKA (reference sequence).

This clonotype appeared many times. The chain combines TRBV25-1 with TRBJ2-1; TRBD2 matches at 8 bases. CDR3 size: 18 residues. Germline CDR1 MGHDK, CDR2 SYGVNS. J lost 6 bases, V lost 1 base, and 14 bases had no gene match. The CDR3: CASSEWAVGDGRANEQFF. In DNA, the CDR3 is TGTGCCAGCAGTGAATGGGCGGTAGGAGACGGGAGGGCCAATGAGCAGTTCTTC.

This clonotype has just a few counts. This chain uses TRBV18 with TRBJ2-7; 10 bases map to TRBD1. The CDR3 has 16 residues. Germline CDR1 reads KGHSH; CDR2 reads LQKENI. Unmatched junction bases numbered 9, after V lost 3 bases and J lost 4 bases. The CDR3 loop reads CASSPSDRGHMYEQYV. The CDR3 DNA is TGTGCCAGCTCACCCAGCGACAGGGGGCATATGTACGAGCAGTACGTC.

The rearrangement joins TRBV12-3 or TRBV12-4 to TRBJ1-6; D not certain. There are 14 residues in the CDR3. Trimming took 3 bases from V and 10 from J, leaving 13 bases between them. CDR3 residues: CASSFWRVGSPLHF. The CDR3 DNA follows: TGTGCCAGCAGTTTTTGGAGGGTTGGATCACCCCTCCACTTT.

The chain couples TRBV29-1 to TRBJ1-1, with 8 bases lining up with TRBD1. Germline-derived CDR1 and CDR2 are SQVTM and ANQGSEA. CDR3 length: 15 amino acids. The V segment lost 6 bases and the J segment 3 bases; nucleotides outside the gene matches: 12. CDR3 DNA: TGCAGCGTCGAACAGGGGGACGTATGGTACACTGAAGCTTTCTTT. The encoded protein is CSVEQGDVWYTEAFF.

This clonotype was found a few times. This sequence joins TRBV27 and TRBJ2-7; the match to TRBD2 covers 7 bases. CDR1 is MNHEY and CDR2 is SMNVEV in the germline V gene (reference sequence). The CDR3 runs to 16 residues. The V segment lost 0 bases and the J segment 0 bases; nucleotides outside the gene matches: 5. CDR3 nucleotides: TGTGCCAGCAGTTTATCGCGGCTAGCGGACTCCTACGAGCAGTACTTC. Translated: CASSLSRLADSYEQYF.

There are many counts of this clonotype. The chain's CDR3 is CSAGGSNTGELFF. Here the CDR3 DNA reads TGCAGTGCGGGGGGTTCGAACACCGGGGAGCTGTTTTTT. The rearrangement links TRBV20-1 to TRBJ2-2; D is perhaps TRBD2 (6 bases). Germline-derived CDR1 and CDR2 are DFQATT and SNEGSKA (reference sequence). The V gene lost 6 bases and the J gene lost 0 bases, with 8 bases spanning the gap. The CDR3 runs 13 residues.

The chain recombines TRBV6-2 or TRBV6-3 with TRBJ1-6, with TRBD1 matching 9 bases. V lost 6 bases to trimming and J lost 9 bases; unmatched junction nucleotides: 9. Germline lookup yields CDR1 MNHEY and CDR2 SVGEGT. The CDR3 runs to 15 residues. CDR3 residues: CASRNPGQGVSPLHF. The CDR3 DNA reads TGTGCCAGCAGAAATCCGGGACAGGGAGTTTCACCCCTCCACTTT.